These 2 T cell receptor beta chains were all obtained from the same sample, sequenced in a study of patients and donors after allogeneic stem cell transplantation. Each CDR3 protein is one row after TCRdb ran MiXCR on the RT-PCR reads. The table has 150,000 to 200,000 distinct CDR3 sequences, roughly 22% seen once. Sequencing input: blood, either unsorted or a sorted T cell fraction (not recorded which). These receptors originate from a human donor who was either an allogeneic HSCT recipient or a stem cell or donor lymphocyte infusion donor (not recorded which). It is not recorded whose cells these are; they may come from a transplant donor.

The chain couples TRBV27 to TRBJ1-2; perhaps TRBD1 as D (6 bases). CDR3 size: 13 residues. V shed 6 bases and J shed 5 bases, with 13 bases lying between them. Germline CDR1 is MNHEY and CDR2 is SMNVEV (reference sequence). The DNA for the CDR3 is TGTGCCAGCAGCGCCAGGGGTCTGTATGGCTACACCTTC. This encodes CASSARGLYGYTF.

This clonotype was seen more than once but under ten times. CDR3 DNA sequence: TGCAGTGCCGAGACAGGGTTGAATGAAGCTTTCTTT. The encoded protein is CSAETGLNEAFF. The chain combines TRBV20-1 with TRBJ1-1, with 7 bases aligning to TRBD1. This CDR3 region has 12 residues. In germline, CDR1 is DFQATT, CDR2 SNEGSKA (reference sequence). The trim removed 6 bases at V and 7 bases at J, leaving 8 bases unmatched.